These T cell receptor beta chains were read from a single sample in a study of metastatic and nonmetastatic thyroid tumors. TCRdb reprocessed the PCR reads via MiXCR. The sample records tens of thousands of clones, roughly an eighth being singletons. The sequencing input was blood. The origin of the receptors is a female donor with papillary thyroid cancer or a benign thyroid nodule (not recorded which). Some clones in this sample may be carry-over from other donors' samples. CDR3s include the opening cysteine and the closing phenylalanine or tryptophan. A D gene is named only where the DNA matches it firmly. Expanded clones are given a class, and other clones once, few, many or no size at all.

V gene,clone size,J gene,D gene,CDR3 length,CDR3 DNA,CDR3 protein
TRBV10-1,many,TRBJ1-3,-,15,TGCGCCAGCAGTGAGTCCCGGGCTGAAGGAAACACCATATATTTT,CASSESRAEGNTIYF
TRBV6-1,many,TRBJ2-1,-,11,TGTGCCAGCAGTTATGGAAATGAGCAGTTCTTC,CASSYGNEQFF
TRBV5-1,few,TRBJ2-5,-,12,TGCGCCAGCAGGACTACCCAAGAGACCCAGTACTTC,CASRTTQETQYF
TRBV20-1,many,TRBJ1-1,TRBD1,13,TGCAGTGCCCCGGGACAGGGGAACACTGAAGCTTTCTTT,CSAPGQGNTEAFF
TRBV30,-,TRBJ1-2,-,11,TGTGCCTGGAGTGGTGCGGGGGGCTACACCTTC,CAWSGAGGYTF
TRBV9,few,TRBJ2-3,-,15,TGTGCCAGCAGCGTAACCGGGACTAGCACAGATACGCAGTATTTT,CASSVTGTSTDTQYF
TRBV12-5,-,TRBJ2-1,TRBD2,18,TGTGCTAGTGGTTTGTACCCGGTTAGCGGGAGGGTAGTGAGTGATCAGTTCTTC,CASGLYPVSGRVVSDQFF
TRBV3-1,many,TRBJ1-4,-,12,TGTGCCAGCAGCTACCGGTACGAAAAACTGTTTTTT,CASSYRYEKLFF
TRBV4-2,many,TRBJ2-3,TRBD2,17,TGTGCCAGCAGCCAAGAAATGACTAGCGGTTTTGTGGATACGCAGTATTTT,CASSQEMTSGFVDTQYF
TRBV18,many,TRBJ1-5,-,15,TGTGCCAGCTCACCAACTGACAGCCCAGATCAGCCCCAGCATTTT,CASSPTDSPDQPQHF
TRBV3-1,-,TRBJ1-2,TRBD1,13,TGTGCCAGCAGCTGGGACAGGGGTAGTGCCTACACCTTC,CASSWDRGSAYTF
TRBV10-3,many,TRBJ1-4,-,15,TGTGCCACCGGACGTGGAGCGGGGCGTGATGAAAAACTGTTTTTT,CATGRGAGRDEKLFF
TRBV24-1,many,TRBJ2-3,-,12,TGTGCCACCAGTGCTACCACAGATACGCAGTATTTT,CATSATTDTQYF
TRBV6-1,-,TRBJ2-7,-,13,TGTGCCAGCAAGAGACAAATATACTACGAGCAGTACTTC,CASKRQIYYEQYF
TRBV24-1,many,TRBJ2-1,-,15,TGTGCCACCAGTGATGGCAATCTGCGGACAAATGAGCAGTTCTTC,CATSDGNLRTNEQFF
TRBV6-2/TRBV6-3,-,TRBJ2-7,-,14,TGTGCCAGCAGTTATCCGGGACGGAGGCCCGAGCAGTACTTC,CASSYPGRRPEQYF
TRBV5-4,many,TRBJ2-3,-,13,TGTGCCAGCAGCGACGTCGGGGTAGATACGCAGTATTTT,CASSDVGVDTQYF
TRBV7-3,-,TRBJ2-1,-,20,TGTGCCAGCAGCTCTCCGTCTTCGACCTCTACGCCGAGCTCCTACAATGAGCAGTTCTTC,CASSSPSSTSTPSSYNEQFF
TRBV20-1,many,TRBJ1-1,-,12,TGCAGTGCTTTCAGCTCGGGGACTGAAGCTTTCTTT,CSAFSSGTEAFF
TRBV19,many,TRBJ2-1,TRBD2,15,TGTGCCAGTAGTATTCTAGCGGGGCTAAGCAATGAGCAGTTCTTC,CASSILAGLSNEQFF
TRBV28,-,TRBJ2-4,-,17,TGTGCCAGCAGTTTACCCGAGGGGGTACTAGCCAAAAACATTCAGTACTTC,CASSLPEGVLAKNIQYF
TRBV5-6,many,TRBJ2-5,TRBD2,17,TGTGCCAGCAGCCCAGGACTAGCGGGAGGGCCCTCAGGGACCCAGTACTTC,CASSPGLAGGPSGTQYF
TRBV20-1,many,TRBJ2-5,TRBD2,15,TGCAGTGCTAGAGGTCCGGGACTAGTAAAAGAGACCCAGTACTTC,CSARGPGLVKETQYF
TRBV4-3,many,TRBJ1-1,-,16,TGCGCCAGCAGCCAACCCCTCGGGGCAGGAAGAACTGAAGCTTTCTTT,CASSQPLGAGRTEAFF
TRBV11-1,many,TRBJ2-1,-,11,TGTGCCAGCTCAAAGGGGGGTGAGCAGTTCTTC,CASSKGGEQFF
TRBV28,few,TRBJ1-2,-,14,TGTGCCAGCAGTTTGGTCGGGAGAGGGGGAGGATACACCTTC,CASSLVGRGGGYTF
TRBV11-2,many,TRBJ2-7,-,15,TGTGCCAGCAGCTTCGGGTGGGAGCCGTCCTACGAGCAGTACTTC,CASSFGWEPSYEQYF
TRBV29-1,many,TRBJ2-7,-,10,TGCAGCGTCAAGGGGGGCGAGCAGTACTTC,CSVKGGEQYF
TRBV27,few,TRBJ1-1,-,12,TGTGCCAGCAGTGGGGCCGCGGGGGTTGCTTTCTTT,CASSGAAGVAFF
TRBV6-2/TRBV6-3,many,TRBJ1-1,TRBD1,18,TGTGCCAGCAGTTACCCTCGGGACAGGTCTCCCCTGAACACTGAAGCTTTCTTT,CASSYPRDRSPLNTEAFF
TRBV10-3,many,TRBJ2-1,-,16,TGTGCCATCAGTGAGTCGAACGATCCTAGGGTCGATGAGCAGTTCTTC,CAISESNDPRVDEQFF
TRBV15,many,TRBJ2-1,-,15,TGTGCCACCAGCCTAGGACAGACACTTTACAATGAGCAGTTCTTC,CATSLGQTLYNEQFF
TRBV20-1,many,TRBJ2-5,-,16,TGCAGTGCTGGACGCCAGGCGTGGAATTCACAAGAGACCCAGTACTTC,CSAGRQAWNSQETQYF
TRBV5-1,-,TRBJ1-2,-,17,TGCGCCAGCAGCTTACAGGACTCCCACCTGGTTAACTATGGCTACACCTTC,CASSLQDSHLVNYGYTF
TRBV20-1,many,TRBJ2-1,TRBD2,16,TGCAGTGCCAAGACTAGCGGGCCGACGTCCTACAATGAGCAGTTCTTC,CSAKTSGPTSYNEQFF
TRBV6-2/TRBV6-3,-,TRBJ2-7,-,14,TGTGCCAGCAGCTACTCAACGGTTGCGTACGAGCAGTACTTC,CASSYSTVAYEQYF
TRBV30,-,TRBJ2-7,-,14,TGTGCCTGGAGCGTTTACAGGGAACCCTACGAGCAGTACTTC,CAWSVYREPYEQYF
TRBV28,many,TRBJ1-3,-,16,TGTGCCAGCAGTTTATCCTGGACGGAGTCTGGAAACACCATATATTTT,CASSLSWTESGNTIYF
TRBV20-1,many,TRBJ2-7,TRBD1,14,TGCAGTGCTAGCAGGACAGGGGGTATTTACGAGCAGTACTTC,CSASRTGGIYEQYF